This TCR beta chain is from a study of human T cells and chemical hapten exposure. Study as a whole: The patients were mostly female; they had alopecia areata, totalis or universalis.

The sample's time point: patch test 3, about 24 weeks after DPC sensitization. Noted treatment: therapeutic diphenylcyclopropenone sensitization with weekly scalp DPC. Unfractionated whole blood served as the source for total RNA extraction. Per the study methods: Counts of TCRs in each sample centred on a median of around 99,000 and extended from around 24,000 to 710,000. One entry per CDR3 protein, called by TCRdb with MiXCR from the RACE reads. The V and J calls shown here were made by TCRdb, not taken from the authors' results. The sample carries some 84,000 distinct CDR3 sequences, roughly a tenth recorded once. With 4 bases removed from V and 2 bases from J, the gap between germline ends came to 12 bases. Germline assignment: CDR1 MNHNY and CDR2 SVGAGI (reference sequence). The CDR3 runs to 15 residues. This clonotype came up a few times.

The specimen was whole blood, collected in connection with sensitization to the hapten diphenylcyclopropenone (DPC). The chain carries TRBV6-6 and TRBJ2-1; weak D call: TRBD1 (6 bases). The origin of this receptor is a woman between 50 and 59 years old with alopecia areata. Some clones in this sample may be carry-over from other donors' samples. The CDR3 DNA follows: TGTGCCAGCAGTTGGGGGCAGGGCCCCTACAATGAGCAGTTCTTC. Its protein is CASSWGQGPYNEQFF.